The 11 T cell receptor beta chains below all came from one sample that was sequenced in a study of technical replicates of blood from a few donors. Method: immunoSEQ multiplex PCR; TCRdb's copy keeps in-frame clones and lacks some. The sample gives 30,000 to 40,000 clones, roughly 92% of which show up once; about 4% is in the top ten. Source material: PBMCs. The receptors originated from a human donor in good health. Some clones in this sample may be carry-over from other donors' samples.

The J gene is TRBJ2-5, the V gene TRBV7-8; no clear D. V lost 4 bases to trimming and J lost 5 bases, with 14 bases between them. Germline values: CDR1 SGHVS, CDR2 FQNEAQ. The CDR3 extends over 14 amino acids. CDR3 region: CASSSGSAAETQYF. In DNA form, the CDR3 reads TGTGCCAGCAGCTCCGGTTCAGCAGCGGAGACCCAGTACTTC.

J is TRBJ2-3 and V is TRBV11-2, with TRBD1 as a possible D gene (5 bases). V gave up 5 bases and J gave up 0 bases, with 21 bases separating them. Germline V gives CDR1 SGHAT, CDR2 FQNNGV. The CDR3 has 18 amino acids. The CDR3 DNA sequence: TGTGCCAGCAGCCTGAGGCAAGACGGCTGGGGCAGCACAGATACGCAGTATTTT. This codes for CASSLRQDGWGSTDTQYF. The complete variable domain, with remaining parts taken from reference TRBV11-2 and TRBJ2-3, reads EAGVAQSPRYKIIEKRQSVAFWCNPISGHATLYWYQQILGQGPKLLIQFQNNGVVDDSQLPKDRFSAERLKGVDSTLKIQPAKLEDSAVYLCASSLRQDGWGSTDTQYFGPGTRLTVL.

The V call is TRBV4-2, the J call TRBJ1-2; D may be TRBD1 (6 bases). Trimming removed 3 bases from V and 4 bases from J, with 15 bases in between. The CDR3 extends over 15 amino acids. CDR1 and CDR2 (germline): LGHNA, YNFKEQ. The CDR3 nucleotides read TGTGCCAGCAGCCAGGTGGGGGCCGAGGGCTATGGCTACACCTTC. This encodes CASSQVGAEGYGYTF.

The rearrangement uses TRBV5-1 and TRBJ2-7, with 10 bases identical to TRBD1. Trimming at V came to 4 bases and at J to 3 bases, leaving 4 bases not matched to a gene. This CDR3 spans 14 amino acids. Germline V lookup: CDR1 SGHRS, CDR2 YFSETQ. CDR3 nucleotide sequence: TGCGCCAGCAGCCTCCGGGACAGGGGCTACGAGCAGTACTTC. As protein: CASSLRDRGYEQYF.

This chain uses TRBV7-9 with TRBJ2-3; TRBD2 aligns across 7 bases. The V gene's germline CDR1 is SEHNR and CDR2 FQNEAQ (reference sequence). The CDR3 length is 16 residues. Trimming took 1 base from V and 2 from J; bases not matched to a gene: 6. The CDR3 loop reads CASSLGSSGATDTQYF. The CDR3 DNA reads TGTGCCAGCAGCTTAGGATCCAGCGGGGCCACAGATACGCAGTATTTT.

The V gene is TRBV4-2, the J gene TRBJ1-5, with TRBD1 matching 11 bases. CDR3 length: 17 residues. The V and J ends lost 1 base and 7 bases, in that order; junction bases with no gene match: 9. Germline V gene data show CDR1 as LGHNA and CDR2 as YNFKEQ. In DNA form, the CDR3 reads TGTGCCAGCAGCCAAGTCCCACCGGGACAGGGGGAACAGCCCCAGCATTTT. Translated: CASSQVPPGQGEQPQHF.

The chain is built from TRBV30 and TRBJ1-1; 8 nucleotides match TRBD1. CDR3 length equals 13 residues. Germline V CDR1 and CDR2: GTSNPN, SVGIG (reference sequence). The V and J ends lost 0 bases and 4 bases, in that order; junction bases with no gene match: 1. The CDR3 region is CAWSVQGVTEAFF. CDR3 bases: TGTGCCTGGAGTGTACAGGGGGTCACTGAAGCTTTCTTT.

The chain couples TRBV10-3 to TRBJ2-3, with D perhaps matching TRBD2 (6 bases). The CDR3 length is 17 residues. Per germline, CDR1 ENHRY and CDR2 SYGVKD. The V gene lost 3 bases and the J gene lost 2 bases, with 18 bases spanning the gap. The CDR3 DNA reads TGTGCCATCAGTGACCTCCCGCGCGGGATCATCACAGATACGCAGTATTTT. Its translation is CAISDLPRGIITDTQYF.

By its share, this clone is medium-sized (0.01 to 0.1%). CDR3 bases: TGCAGCGCGGACACGCCTGGAAACACCATATATTTT. Its protein is CSADTPGNTIYF. J is TRBJ1-3 and V is TRBV29-1; perhaps TRBD1 as D (5 bases). The CDR3 has 12 residues. Germline V gives CDR1 SQVTM, CDR2 ANQGSEA. V was shortened by 7 bases and J by 2 bases, with 9 bases between the two germline ends. Variable domain in full (rest from reference TRBV29-1 and TRBJ1-3): SAVISQKPSRDICQRGTSLTIQCQVDSQVTMMFWYRQQPGQSLTLIATANQGSEATYESGFVIDKFPISRPNLTFSTLTVSNMSPEDSSIYLCSADTPGNTIYFGEGSWLTVV.

This clone was found once. The rearrangement joins TRBV30 to TRBJ1-1, with 7 bases fitting TRBD1. After removal of 3 bases from V and 0 bases from J, the junction contained 10 bases not matched to a gene. CDR1 is GTSNPN and CDR2 is SVGIG in the germline V gene (reference sequence). CDR3 length equals 16 residues. Here the CDR3 reads CAWSRTGRGMNTEAFF. The CDR3 DNA sequence: TGTGCCTGGAGCCGGACAGGCCGAGGTATGAACACTGAAGCTTTCTTT.

This clone was counted between two and nine times. The V gene is TRBV5-1, the J gene TRBJ2-2; 11 bases line up with TRBD1. Germline loops: CDR1 SGHRS, CDR2 YFSETQ. The CDR3 is 17 residues long. Trimming took 3 bases from V and 6 from J; bases not matched to a gene: 10. As DNA, the CDR3 is TGCGCCAGCAGCTATACTAGGACAGGGGGCAATTCCGGGGAGCTGTTTTTT. Encoded protein: CASSYTRTGGNSGELFF.